This T cell receptor beta chain was obtained from a study of T-cell reconstitution after alpha-beta-depleted transplantation in children. A library of TCRbeta sequences, prepared with unique molecular identifiers, was generated. TCRdb redid the calling of the PCR reads with MiXCR, one entry per CDR3 protein. The sample holds hundreds of thousands of distinct CDR3 sequences, approximately 16% seen once. With V trimmed by 1 base and J by 4 bases, 4 bases remained unmatched. The CDR3 length is 15 residues. The germline CDR1 and CDR2 sequences are KGHDR and SFDVKD. The V gene is TRBV24-1, the J gene TRBJ2-5; 8 nucleotides align to TRBD1. Sequencing used PBMCs from the stem cell graft donor, obtained from the stem cell graft. The sequence was collected from a human donor who donated a stem cell graft to a child with acute myeloid leukemia. Here the CDR3 reads CATSDFATGGETQYF. The CDR3 bases are TGTGCCACCAGTGATTTCGCCACAGGGGGAGAGACCCAGTACTTC.